This T cell receptor (beta chain) was captured in a study of blood T cell repertoires in COVID-19. Method: immunoSEQ multiplex PCR; TCRdb's copy keeps in-frame clones and lacks some. The data hold approximately 530,000 clones, with about 89% observed a single time. The CDR3 sequence is 15 residues long. V lost 8 bases to trimming and J lost 0 bases, with 17 bases between them. Germline lookup yields CDR1 MNHEY and CDR2 SMNVEV (reference sequence). Sequenced: peripheral blood. The source is a woman aged 50 to 60 with COVID-19, enrolled during active disease. The rearrangement links TRBV27 to TRBJ2-7, with D maybe TRBD2 (5 bases). The CDR3 spells CASGTVVGSSYEQYF. The CDR3 DNA reads as TGTGCCAGCGGTACCGTAGTGGGGAGCTCCTACGAGCAGTACTTC.